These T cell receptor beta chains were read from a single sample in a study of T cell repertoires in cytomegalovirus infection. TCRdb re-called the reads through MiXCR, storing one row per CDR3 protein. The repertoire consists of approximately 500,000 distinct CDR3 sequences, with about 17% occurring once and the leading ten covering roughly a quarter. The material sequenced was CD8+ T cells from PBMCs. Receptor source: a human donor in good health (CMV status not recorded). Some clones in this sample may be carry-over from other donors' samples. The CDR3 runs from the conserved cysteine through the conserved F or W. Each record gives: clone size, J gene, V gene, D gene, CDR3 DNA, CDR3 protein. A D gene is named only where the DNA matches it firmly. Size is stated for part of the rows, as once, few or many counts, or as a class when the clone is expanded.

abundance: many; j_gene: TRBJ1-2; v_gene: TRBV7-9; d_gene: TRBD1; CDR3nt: TGTGCCAGCAGCTTAGGGACAGGGTTCGATGGCTACACCTTC; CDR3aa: CASSLGTGFDGYTF
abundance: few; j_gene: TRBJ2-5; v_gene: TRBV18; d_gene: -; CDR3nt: TGTGCCAGCTCACCACCGGTAGAGCGGAAGACCCAGTACTTC; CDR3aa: CASSPPVERKTQYF
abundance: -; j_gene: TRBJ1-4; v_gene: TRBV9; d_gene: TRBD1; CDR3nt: TGTGCCAGCAGCGAGGGACAGAGAACAACTAATGAAAAACTGTTTTTT; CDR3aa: CASSEGQRTTNEKLFF
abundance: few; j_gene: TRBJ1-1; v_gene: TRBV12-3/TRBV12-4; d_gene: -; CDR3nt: TGTGCCAGCACCCTAGAGGAGGGTTGGTCTGAAGCTTTCTTT; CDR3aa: CASTLEEGWSEAFF
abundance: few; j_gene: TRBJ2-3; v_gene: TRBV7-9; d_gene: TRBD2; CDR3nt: TGTGCCAGCGCACACGGTGGGGAGGGATCAGATACGCAGTATTTT; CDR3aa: CASAHGGEGSDTQYF
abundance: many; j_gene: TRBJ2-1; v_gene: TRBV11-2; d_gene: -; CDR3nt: TGTGCCAGCAGCTTAGCTCAGGGACTTGGTCAGTTCTTC; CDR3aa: CASSLAQGLGQFF
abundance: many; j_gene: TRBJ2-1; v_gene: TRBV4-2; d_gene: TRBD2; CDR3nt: TGTGCCAGCAGCCAAGAGGCTAGCGGGAGGGCCGATGAGCAGTTCTTC; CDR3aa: CASSQEASGRADEQFF
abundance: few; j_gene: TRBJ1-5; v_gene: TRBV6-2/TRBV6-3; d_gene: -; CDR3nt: TGTGCCAGCATGGGGGGGACGGAGAATCAGCCCCAGCATTTT; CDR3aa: CASMGGTENQPQHF
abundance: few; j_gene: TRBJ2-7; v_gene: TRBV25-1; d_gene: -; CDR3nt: TGTGCCAGCAGTGGCTTCGGGGGGGGACAGCGCTCCTACGAGCAGTACTTC; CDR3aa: CASSGFGGGQRSYEQYF
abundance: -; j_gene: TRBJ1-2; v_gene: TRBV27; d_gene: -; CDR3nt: TGTGCCAGCAGATGGGGGGTTTTAGCTAACTATGGCTACACCTTC; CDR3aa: CASRWGVLANYGYTF
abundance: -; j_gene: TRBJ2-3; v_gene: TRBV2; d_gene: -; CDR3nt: TGTGCCAGCAGTGGTTTTTCAGGGGCATGGACAGATACGCAGTATTTT; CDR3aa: CASSGFSGAWTDTQYF
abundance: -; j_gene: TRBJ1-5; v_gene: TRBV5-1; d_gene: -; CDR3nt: TGCGCCAGCAGCTTGGAAGGGGGTCTAGGTCAGCCCCAGCATTTT; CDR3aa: CASSLEGGLGQPQHF
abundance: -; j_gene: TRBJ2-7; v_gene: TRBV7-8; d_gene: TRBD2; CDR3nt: TGTGCCAGCAGCTTAGCGGGAGCTAGCGGGAGGGCCGCCTACGAGCAGTACTTC; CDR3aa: CASSLAGASGRAAYEQYF
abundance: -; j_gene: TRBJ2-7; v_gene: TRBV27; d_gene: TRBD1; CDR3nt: TGTGCCAGCAGTGCCGGGACAGGCCTTTCCTACGAGCAGTACTTC; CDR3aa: CASSAGTGLSYEQYF
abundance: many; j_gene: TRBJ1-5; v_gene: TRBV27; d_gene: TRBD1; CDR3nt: TGTGCCAGCAGTGGGACAGGGGTGGCTCAGCCCCAGCATTTT; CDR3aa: CASSGTGVAQPQHF
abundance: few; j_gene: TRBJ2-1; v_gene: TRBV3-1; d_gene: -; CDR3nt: TGTGCCAGCAGCCAAGATCGAAAGGGGCGGGTCAATGAGCAGTTCTTC; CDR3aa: CASSQDRKGRVNEQFF
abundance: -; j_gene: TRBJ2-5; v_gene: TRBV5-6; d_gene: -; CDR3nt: TGTGCCAGAAGTTTCGGGACGCCCTTCGAGGAGACCCAGTACTTC; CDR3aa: CARSFGTPFEETQYF
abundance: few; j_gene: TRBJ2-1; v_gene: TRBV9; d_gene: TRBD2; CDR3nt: TGTGCCAGCAGCTTATCGGGACTAGCGGGATCGGATGAGCAGTTCTTC; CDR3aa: CASSLSGLAGSDEQFF
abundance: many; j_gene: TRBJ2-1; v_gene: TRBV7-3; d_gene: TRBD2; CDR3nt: TGTGCCAGCAGCGCCGGGGGGGCCTCCTTGGCCTACAATGAGCAGTTCTTC; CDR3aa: CASSAGGASLAYNEQFF
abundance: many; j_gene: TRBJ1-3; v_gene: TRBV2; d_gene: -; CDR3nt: TGTGCCAGCAGTTTCCCTGGAAACACCATATATTTT; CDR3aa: CASSFPGNTIYF
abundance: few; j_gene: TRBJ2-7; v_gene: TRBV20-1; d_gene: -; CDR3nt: TGCAGTGCTAGAGATATCCAGCGCTACGAGCAGTACTTC; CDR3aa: CSARDIQRYEQYF
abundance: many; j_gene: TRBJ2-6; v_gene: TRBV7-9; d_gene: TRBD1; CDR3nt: TGTGCCAGCAGCCGGACAGGGATGAGACGCTCTGGGGCCAACGTCCTGACTTTC; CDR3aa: CASSRTGMRRSGANVLTF
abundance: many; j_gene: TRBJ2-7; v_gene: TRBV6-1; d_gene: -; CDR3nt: TGTGCCAGCAGTCCCCCTTGGACAAATACCTACGAGCAGTACTTC; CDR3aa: CASSPPWTNTYEQYF
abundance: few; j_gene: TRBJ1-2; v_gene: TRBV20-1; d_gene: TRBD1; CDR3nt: TGCAGTGCTCTCGACAGGGGGATCGGCTATGGCTACACCTTC; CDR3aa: CSALDRGIGYGYTF
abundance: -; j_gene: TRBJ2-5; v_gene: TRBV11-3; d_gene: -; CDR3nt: TGTGCCAGCAGCCCCGCAGGTACGCAAGAGACCCAGGAATTC; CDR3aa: CASSPAGTQETQEF
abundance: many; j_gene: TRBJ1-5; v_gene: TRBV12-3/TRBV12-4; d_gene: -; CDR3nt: TGTGCCAGCAGTTTTGGCCGGGGACTTCGGAGCAATCAGCCCCAGCATTTT; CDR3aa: CASSFGRGLRSNQPQHF
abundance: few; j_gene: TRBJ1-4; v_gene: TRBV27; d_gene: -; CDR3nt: TGTGCCAGCAGTCTAGCGGGAGTAACAACTAATGAAAAACTGTTTTTT; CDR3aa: CASSLAGVTTNEKLFF
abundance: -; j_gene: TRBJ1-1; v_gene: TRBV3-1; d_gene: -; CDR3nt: TGTGCCAGCAGCCAAGGGGTCCCAGGCGTTATGAACACTGAAGCTTTCTTT; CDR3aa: CASSQGVPGVMNTEAFF